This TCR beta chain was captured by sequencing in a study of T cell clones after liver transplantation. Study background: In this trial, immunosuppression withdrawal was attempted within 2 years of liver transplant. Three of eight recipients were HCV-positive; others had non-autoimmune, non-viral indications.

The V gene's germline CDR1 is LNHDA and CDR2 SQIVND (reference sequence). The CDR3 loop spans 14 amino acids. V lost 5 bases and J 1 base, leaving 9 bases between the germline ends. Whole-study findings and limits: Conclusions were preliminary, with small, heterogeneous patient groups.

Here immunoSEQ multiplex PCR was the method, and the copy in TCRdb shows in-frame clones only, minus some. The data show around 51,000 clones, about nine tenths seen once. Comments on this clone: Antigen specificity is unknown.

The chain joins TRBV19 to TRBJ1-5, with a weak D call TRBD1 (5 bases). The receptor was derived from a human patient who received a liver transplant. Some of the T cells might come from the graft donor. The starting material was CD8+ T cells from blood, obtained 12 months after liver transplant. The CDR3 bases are TGTGCCAGTAGTTTGGGACCGAGCAATCAGCCCCAGCATTTT. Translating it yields CASSLGPSNQPQHF.